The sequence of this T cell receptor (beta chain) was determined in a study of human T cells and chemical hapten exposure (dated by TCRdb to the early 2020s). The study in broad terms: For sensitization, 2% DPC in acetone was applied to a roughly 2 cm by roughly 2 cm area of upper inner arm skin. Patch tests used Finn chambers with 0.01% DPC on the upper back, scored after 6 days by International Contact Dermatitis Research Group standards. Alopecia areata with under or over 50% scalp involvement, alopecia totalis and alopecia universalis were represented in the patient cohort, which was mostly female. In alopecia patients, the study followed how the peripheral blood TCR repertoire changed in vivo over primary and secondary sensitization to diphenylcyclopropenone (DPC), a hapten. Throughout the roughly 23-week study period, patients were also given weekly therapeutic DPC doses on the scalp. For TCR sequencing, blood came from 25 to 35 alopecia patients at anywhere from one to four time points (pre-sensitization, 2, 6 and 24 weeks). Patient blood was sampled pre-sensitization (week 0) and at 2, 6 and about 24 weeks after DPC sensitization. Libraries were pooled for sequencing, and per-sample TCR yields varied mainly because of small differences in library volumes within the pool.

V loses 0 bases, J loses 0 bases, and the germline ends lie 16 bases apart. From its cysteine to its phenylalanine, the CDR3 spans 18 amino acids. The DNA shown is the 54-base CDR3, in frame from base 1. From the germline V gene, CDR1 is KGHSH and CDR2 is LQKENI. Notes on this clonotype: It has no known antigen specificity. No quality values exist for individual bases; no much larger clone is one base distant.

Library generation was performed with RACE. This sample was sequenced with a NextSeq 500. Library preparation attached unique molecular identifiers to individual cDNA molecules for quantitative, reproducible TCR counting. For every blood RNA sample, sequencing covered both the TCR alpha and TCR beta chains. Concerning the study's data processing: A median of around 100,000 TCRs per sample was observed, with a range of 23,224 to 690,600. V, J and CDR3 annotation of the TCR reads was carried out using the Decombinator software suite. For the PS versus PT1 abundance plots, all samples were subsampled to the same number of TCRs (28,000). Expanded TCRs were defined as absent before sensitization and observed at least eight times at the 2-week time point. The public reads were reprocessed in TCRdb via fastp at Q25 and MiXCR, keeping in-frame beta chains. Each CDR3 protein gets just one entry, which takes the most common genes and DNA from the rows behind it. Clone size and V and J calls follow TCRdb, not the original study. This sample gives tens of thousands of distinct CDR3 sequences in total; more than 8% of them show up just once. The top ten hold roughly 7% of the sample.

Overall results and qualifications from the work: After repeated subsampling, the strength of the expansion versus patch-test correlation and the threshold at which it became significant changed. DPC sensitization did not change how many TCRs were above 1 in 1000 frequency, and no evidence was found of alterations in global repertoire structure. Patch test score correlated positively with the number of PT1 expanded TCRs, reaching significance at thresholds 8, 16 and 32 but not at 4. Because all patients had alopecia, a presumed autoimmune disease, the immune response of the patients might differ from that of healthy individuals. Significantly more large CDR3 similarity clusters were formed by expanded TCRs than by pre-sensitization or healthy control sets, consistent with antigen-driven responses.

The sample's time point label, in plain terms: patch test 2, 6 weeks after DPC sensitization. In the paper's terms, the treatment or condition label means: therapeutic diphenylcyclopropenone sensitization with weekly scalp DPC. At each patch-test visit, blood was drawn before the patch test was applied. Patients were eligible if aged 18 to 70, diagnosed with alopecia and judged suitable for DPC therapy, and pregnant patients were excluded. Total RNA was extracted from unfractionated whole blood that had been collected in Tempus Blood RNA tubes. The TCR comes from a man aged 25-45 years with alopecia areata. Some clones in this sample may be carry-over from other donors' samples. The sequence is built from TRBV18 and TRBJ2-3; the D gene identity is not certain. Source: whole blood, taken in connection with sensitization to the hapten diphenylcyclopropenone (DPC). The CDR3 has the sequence CASSPPASVWVSTDTQYF. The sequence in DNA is TGTGCCAGCTCACCACCCGCTTCGGTATGGGTAAGCACAGATACGCAGTATTTT.